The clone carrying this T cell receptor (beta chain) has just one count. The PCR had 60 Vbeta and 13 Jbeta primers. Clones were sequenced by immunoSEQ multiplex PCR, and TCRdb holds only the in-frame ones, with some missing. The table includes approximately 280,000 clones, roughly 89% detected once. The source of the sample is a study of cytomegalovirus exposure and HLA in healthy donors. This CDR3 has 15 amino acids. Germline CDR1 and CDR2: KGHSH and LQKENI. V was cut by 3 bases and J by 0 bases, with 11 bases left in between. J is TRBJ2-5 and V is TRBV18, with D tentatively TRBD1 (6 bases). The TCR originated in a woman aged 18-30 years in good health and CMV-seronegative. Sequenced sample: PBMCs. CDR3 loop: CASSPYGQNQETQYF. The CDR3 DNA is TGTGCCAGCTCACCCTATGGACAGAACCAAGAGACCCAGTACTTC.